This T cell receptor (beta chain) was identified during a study of shared clonotypes between healthy human individuals. Whole-study context: Used for every donor were three CD4 naive, three CD4 memory, two CD8 naive and one CD8 memory plate.

With respect to this clone: Its antigen is unknown.

The CDR3 length is 17 residues. CDR1 and CDR2 (germline): LGHNA, YSLEER. Germline trimming cut 0 bases from V and 4 bases from J; bases unmatched to any gene: 6. General study findings and limits: Sorted-subset sequencing was shown by rarefaction to be incomplete despite large depth.

CD45RO-negative, CCR7-selected cells formed the naive CD8 fraction, which excluded terminally differentiated effector memory CD45RA+ cells. Per the authors' pipeline: Filtering differed for immunoSEQ, which gave only junction sequences without quality scores. The assay was immunoSEQ multiplex PCR, and TCRdb's table has in-frame clones only and misses some. That table supplies the V and J calls and clone size; D and trimming were determined from the DNA. Here the sample spans about 800,000 clones, about 96% being singletons. Input material: naive CD8+ T cells sorted from blood. The TCR comes from a young man in good health. J is TRBJ2-7 and V is TRBV4-3; 13 bases are a match to TRBD2. The CDR3 DNA follows: TGCGCCAGCAGCCAAGATCGGACTAGCGGGAGCATATACGAGCAGTACTTC. As protein: CASSQDRTSGSIYEQYF.